The source of this T cell receptor (beta chain) is a study of blood T cell repertoires in COVID-19. The study drew participants aged roughly 18 to 95 years from some 23 US areas. Cohort placement rested on clinical history that participants reported themselves. Data came from immunoSEQ multiplex PCR; TCRdb stores just in-frame clones and leaves some out. Of around 140,000 clones listed, about 80% were seen once; the top ten hold roughly 2.3%. The TCR sequence derives from a man in his forties or fifties with acute COVID-19. The sample consisted of PBMCs or T cells enriched from blood (not recorded which).

The CDR3, as DNA: TGTGCCAGCAGTAGGGACACTGGCTACACCTTC. Amino acids: CASSRDTGYTF. The rearrangement links TRBV12-3 or TRBV12-4 to TRBJ1-2; TRBD1 is a possible D gene (6 bases). The ends were cut back, 5 bases at V and 7 bases at J, with 8 bases in the middle. The CDR3 is 11 amino acids.